The 8 T cell receptor beta chains in this list originate from one sample, sequenced in a study of cytomegalovirus exposure and HLA in healthy donors. Primers included in the PCR were 60 Vbeta and 13 Jbeta primers. Generated by immunoSEQ multiplex PCR, the TCRdb table keeps only in-frame clones and is missing some. Of 90,000 to 130,000 clones detected, around 70% appear once; the ten largest clones hold approximately 9%. The sample consisted of PBMCs. The receptors were sampled from a man aged 25 to 40 in good health and CMV-seropositive.

This clone has a single count. This CDR3 is CASSEGTTSPYNEQFF. The CDR3 bases are TGTGCCAGCAGTGAAGGGACTACCTCTCCTTACAATGAGCAGTTCTTC. The chain couples TRBV2 to TRBJ2-1, with a possible D match to TRBD2 (6 bases). The germline V gene has CDR1 SNHLY and CDR2 FYNNEI. This CDR3 spans 16 amino acids. V was pared by 1 base and J by 4 bases, with 14 bases between.

This sequence joins TRBV2 and TRBJ2-6; 8 nucleotides line up with TRBD1. Trimming removed 7 bases from V and 0 bases from J; junction bases left unmatched: 11. This CDR3 comprises 18 residues. Per the germline V gene, CDR1 is SNHLY and CDR2 is FYNNEI. The CDR3 protein is CASKWGQEAFSGANVLTF. The CDR3, as DNA: TGTGCCAGCAAGTGGGGACAGGAGGCTTTCTCTGGGGCCAACGTCCTGACTTTC.

The CDR3 DNA is TGCAGCGTTGCTCAGACAGGGGGAGGAACCGGGGAGCTGTTTTTT. Protein product: CSVAQTGGGTGELFF. This sequence joins TRBV29-1 and TRBJ2-2; TRBD1 matches 9 bases. Germline CDR1 is SQVTM and CDR2 is ANQGSEA. The CDR3 covers 15 residues. V gave up 4 bases and J gave up 5 bases; unmatched junction bases: 8.

V usage is TRBV9 and J usage is TRBJ1-1, with D possibly matching TRBD1 (6 bases). CDR3 length: 15 residues. Trimming removed 4 bases from V and 2 bases from J, with 15 bases in between. CDR1 and CDR2 (germline): SGDLS, YYNGEE. The CDR3 sequence: CASSLDSPQNTEAFF. In DNA, the CDR3 is TGTGCCAGCAGCTTGGACAGCCCGCAAAACACTGAAGCTTTCTTT.

This chain uses TRBV12-5 with TRBJ1-1, with 9 bases matching TRBD1. Germline V gives CDR1 LGHNT, CDR2 FRNRAP. The V gene end was trimmed by 5 bases and the J gene end by 1 base; junction bases not matched to a gene: 5. CDR3 length: 15 residues. CDR3 residues: CASGLPGQGNTEAFF. CDR3 sequence (DNA): TGTGCTAGTGGTCTGCCGGGACAGGGGAACACTGAAGCTTTCTTT.

The rearrangement joins TRBV29-1 to TRBJ1-1; 11 bases map to TRBD1. This CDR3 is built from 13 residues. Losses at the gene ends were 4 bases for V and 5 bases for J; bases not matched to a gene: 3. Germline CDR1 and CDR2: SQVTM and ANQGSEA. The CDR3 reads CSVGDRGGTEAFF. The CDR3 DNA reads as TGCAGCGTTGGGGACAGGGGGGGGACTGAAGCTTTCTTT. Full variable domain (outside the CDR3, taken from reference TRBV29-1 and TRBJ1-1): SAVISQKPSRDICQRGTSLTIQCQVDSQVTMMFWYRQQPGQSLTLIATANQGSEATYESGFVIDKFPISRPNLTFSTLTVSNMSPEDSSIYLCSVGDRGGTEAFFGQGTRLTVV.

The chain's CDR3 is CSVVPDRTTNEKLFF. CDR3 nucleotide sequence: TGCAGCGTTGTACCTGACAGGACAACTAATGAAAAACTGTTTTTT. The chain uses TRBV29-1 and TRBJ1-4; D perhaps matches TRBD1 (6 bases). The germline V gene has CDR1 SQVTM and CDR2 ANQGSEA. V lost 4 bases, J lost 0 bases, and 12 bases lay in between. The CDR3 is made up of 15 amino acids. Based on the CDR3 plus reference TRBV29-1 and TRBJ1-4, the full variable domain is SAVISQKPSRDICQRGTSLTIQCQVDSQVTMMFWYRQQPGQSLTLIATANQGSEATYESGFVIDKFPISRPNLTFSTLTVSNMSPEDSSIYLCSVVPDRTTNEKLFFGSGTQLSVL.

The gene calls are TRBV29-1 and TRBJ1-4; no definite D call. Trimming removed 6 bases from V and 8 bases from J, with 13 bases in between. The CDR3 has 12 residues. Germline V gene lookup returns CDR1 SQVTM and CDR2 ANQGSEA. The CDR3 bases are TGCAGCGTCAGTCCTGGCGGGGAAAAACTGTTTTTT. Amino acid sequence: CSVSPGGEKLFF.